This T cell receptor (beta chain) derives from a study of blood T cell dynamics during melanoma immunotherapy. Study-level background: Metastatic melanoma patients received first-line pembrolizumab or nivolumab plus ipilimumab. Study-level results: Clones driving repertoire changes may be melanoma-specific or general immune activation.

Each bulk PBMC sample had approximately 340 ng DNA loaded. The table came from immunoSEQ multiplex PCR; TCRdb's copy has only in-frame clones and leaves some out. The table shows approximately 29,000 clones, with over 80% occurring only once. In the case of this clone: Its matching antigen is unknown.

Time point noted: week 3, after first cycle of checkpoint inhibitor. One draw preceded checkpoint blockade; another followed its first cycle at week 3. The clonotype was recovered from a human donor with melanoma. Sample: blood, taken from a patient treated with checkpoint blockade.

The CDR3 DNA sequence: TGCGCCAGCAGCTATAGTGGAGATGAGCAGTTCTTC. It translates to CASSYSGDEQFF. J is TRBJ2-1 and V is TRBV5-1; D remains unclear. V was trimmed by 3 bases and J by 8 bases, leaving 9 bases between them. Germline lookup yields CDR1 SGHRS and CDR2 YFSETQ. There are 12 residues in the CDR3.